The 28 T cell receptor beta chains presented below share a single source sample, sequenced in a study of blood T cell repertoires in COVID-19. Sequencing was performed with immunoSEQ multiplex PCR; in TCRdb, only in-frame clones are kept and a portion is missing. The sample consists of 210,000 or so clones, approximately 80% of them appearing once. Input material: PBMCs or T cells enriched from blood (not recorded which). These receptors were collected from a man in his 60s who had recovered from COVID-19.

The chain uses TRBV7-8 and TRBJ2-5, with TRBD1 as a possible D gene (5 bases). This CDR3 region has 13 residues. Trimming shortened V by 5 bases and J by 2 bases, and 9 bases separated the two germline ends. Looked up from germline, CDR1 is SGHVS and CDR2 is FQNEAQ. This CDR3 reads CASSPQGQETQYF. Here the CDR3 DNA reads TGTGCCAGCAGCCCCCAGGGACAAGAGACCCAGTACTTC.

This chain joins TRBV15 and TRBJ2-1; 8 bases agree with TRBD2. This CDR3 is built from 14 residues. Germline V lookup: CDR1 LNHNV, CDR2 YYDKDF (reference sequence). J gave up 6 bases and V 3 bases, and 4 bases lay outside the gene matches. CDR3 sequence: CATSSGTRINEQFF. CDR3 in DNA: TGTGCCACCAGCAGCGGGACTAGGATCAATGAGCAGTTCTTC.

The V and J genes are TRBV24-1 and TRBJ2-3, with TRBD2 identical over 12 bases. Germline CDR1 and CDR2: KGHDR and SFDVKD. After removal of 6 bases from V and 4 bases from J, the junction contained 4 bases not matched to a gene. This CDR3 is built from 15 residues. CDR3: CATSRTSGVADTQYF. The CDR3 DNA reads TGTGCCACCAGTAGGACTAGCGGGGTAGCAGATACGCAGTATTTT.

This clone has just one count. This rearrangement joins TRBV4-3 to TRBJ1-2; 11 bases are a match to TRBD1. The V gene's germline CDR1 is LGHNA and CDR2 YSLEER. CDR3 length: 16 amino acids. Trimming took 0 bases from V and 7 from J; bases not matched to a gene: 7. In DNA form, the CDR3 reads TGCGCCAGCAGCCAAGATGGTGGACAGGGGGCTGGTGGCTACACCTTC. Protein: CASSQDGGQGAGGYTF.

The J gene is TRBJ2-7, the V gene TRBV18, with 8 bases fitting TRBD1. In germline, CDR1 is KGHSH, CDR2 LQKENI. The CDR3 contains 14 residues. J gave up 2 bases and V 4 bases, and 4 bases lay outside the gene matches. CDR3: CASSLAGGTYEQYF. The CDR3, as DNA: TGTGCCAGCTCACTCGCAGGGGGCACCTACGAGCAGTACTTC.

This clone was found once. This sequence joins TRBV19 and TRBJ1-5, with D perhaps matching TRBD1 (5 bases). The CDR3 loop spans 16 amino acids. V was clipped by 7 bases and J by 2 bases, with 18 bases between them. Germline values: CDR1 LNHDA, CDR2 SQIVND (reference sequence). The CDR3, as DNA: TGTGCCAGTACCCGTACGCGGGGGGAGGGCAATCAGCCCCAGCATTTT. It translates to CASTRTRGEGNQPQHF.

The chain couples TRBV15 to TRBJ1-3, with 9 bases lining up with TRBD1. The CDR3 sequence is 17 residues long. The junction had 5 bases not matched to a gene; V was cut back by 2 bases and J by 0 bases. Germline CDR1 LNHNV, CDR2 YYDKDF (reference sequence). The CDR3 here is CATSRSGQGVSGNTIYF. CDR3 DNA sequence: TGTGCCACCAGCAGATCGGGACAGGGAGTCTCTGGAAACACCATATATTTT.

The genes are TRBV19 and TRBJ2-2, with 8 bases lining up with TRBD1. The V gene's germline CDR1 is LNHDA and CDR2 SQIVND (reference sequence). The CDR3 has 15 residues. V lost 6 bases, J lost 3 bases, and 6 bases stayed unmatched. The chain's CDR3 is CASRPGTGDTGELFF. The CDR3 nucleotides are TGTGCCAGTAGACCCGGGACAGGAGACACCGGGGAGCTGTTTTTT.

CDR3 sequence reads: CSVGGGANEAFF. The CDR3 region has the DNA TGCAGCGTTGGTGGGGGCGCGAATGAAGCTTTCTTT. The chain employs TRBV29-1 and TRBJ1-1, with a weak D call TRBD1 (6 bases). V gave up 4 bases and J gave up 7 bases, with 13 bases separating them. The CDR3 runs 12 residues. Germline lookup yields CDR1 SQVTM and CDR2 ANQGSEA. Combining the CDR3 with reference TRBV29-1 and TRBJ1-1 gives the whole variable domain SAVISQKPSRDICQRGTSLTIQCQVDSQVTMMFWYRQQPGQSLTLIATANQGSEATYESGFVIDKFPISRPNLTFSTLTVSNMSPEDSSIYLCSVGGGANEAFFGQGTRLTVV.

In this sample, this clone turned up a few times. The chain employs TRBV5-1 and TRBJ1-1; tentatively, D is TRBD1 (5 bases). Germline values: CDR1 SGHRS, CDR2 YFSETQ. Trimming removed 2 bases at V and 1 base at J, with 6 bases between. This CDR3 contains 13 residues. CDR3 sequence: CASSFQGNTEAFF. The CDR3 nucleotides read TGCGCCAGCAGCTTTCAGGGGAACACTGAAGCTTTCTTT.

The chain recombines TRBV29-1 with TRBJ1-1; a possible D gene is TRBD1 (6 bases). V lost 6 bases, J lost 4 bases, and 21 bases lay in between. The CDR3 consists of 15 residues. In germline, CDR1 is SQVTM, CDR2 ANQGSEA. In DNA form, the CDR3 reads TGCAGCGTGGCACAGGGAGCCGTCGGGTTCACTGAAGCTTTCTTT. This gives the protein CSVAQGAVGFTEAFF.

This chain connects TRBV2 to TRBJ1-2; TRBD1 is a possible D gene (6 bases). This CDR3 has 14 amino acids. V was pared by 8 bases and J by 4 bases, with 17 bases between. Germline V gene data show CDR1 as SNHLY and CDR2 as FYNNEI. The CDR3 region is CASSDRQPPYGYTF. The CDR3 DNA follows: TGTGCCAGCTCTGACAGGCAACCTCCCTATGGCTACACCTTC.

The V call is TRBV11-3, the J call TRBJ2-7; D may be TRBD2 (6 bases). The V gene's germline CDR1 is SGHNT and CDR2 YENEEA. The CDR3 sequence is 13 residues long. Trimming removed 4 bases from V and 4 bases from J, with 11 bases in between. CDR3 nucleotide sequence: TGTGCCAGCAGCTCGGGACTCAATTACGAGCAGTACTTC. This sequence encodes CASSSGLNYEQYF.

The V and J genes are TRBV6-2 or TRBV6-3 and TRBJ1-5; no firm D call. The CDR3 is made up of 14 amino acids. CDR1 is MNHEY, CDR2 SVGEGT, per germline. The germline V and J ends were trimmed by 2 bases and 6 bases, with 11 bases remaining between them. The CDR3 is CASSYLSPSQPQHF. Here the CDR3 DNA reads TGTGCCAGCAGTTACCTTTCTCCGAGTCAGCCCCAGCATTTT.

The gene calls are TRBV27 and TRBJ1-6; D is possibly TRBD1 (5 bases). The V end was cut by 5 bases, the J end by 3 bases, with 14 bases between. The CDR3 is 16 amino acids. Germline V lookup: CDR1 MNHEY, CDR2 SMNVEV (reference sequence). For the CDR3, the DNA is TGTGCCAGCAGTCCTCTCGGGGGGGTCTATAATTCACCCCTCCACTTT. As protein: CASSPLGGVYNSPLHF.

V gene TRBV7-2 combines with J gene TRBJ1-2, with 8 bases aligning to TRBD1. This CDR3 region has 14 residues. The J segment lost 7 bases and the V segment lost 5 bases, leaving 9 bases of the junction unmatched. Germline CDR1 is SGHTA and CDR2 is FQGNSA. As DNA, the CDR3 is TGTGCCAGCAGCAGGGAAACAGGGACAGGTGGCTACACCTTC. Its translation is CASSRETGTGGYTF.

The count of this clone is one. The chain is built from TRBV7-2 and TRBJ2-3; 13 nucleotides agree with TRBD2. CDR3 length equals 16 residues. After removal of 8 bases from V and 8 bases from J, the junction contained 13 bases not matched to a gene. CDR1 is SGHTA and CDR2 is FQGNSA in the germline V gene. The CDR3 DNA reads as TGTGCCAGCGCGATCCGGACTAGCGGGGGCCGGGTTACGCAGTATTTT. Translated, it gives CASAIRTSGGRVTQYF. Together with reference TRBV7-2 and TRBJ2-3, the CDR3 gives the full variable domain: GAGVSQSPSNKVTEKGKDVELRCDPISGHTALYWYRQSLGQGLEFLIYFQGNSAPDKSGLPSDRFSAERTGGSVSTLTIQRTQQEDSAVYLCASAIRTSGGRVTQYFGPGTRLTVL.

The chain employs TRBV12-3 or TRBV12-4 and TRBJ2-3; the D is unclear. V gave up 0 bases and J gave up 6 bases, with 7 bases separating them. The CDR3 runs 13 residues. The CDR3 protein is CASSLAMGDTQYF. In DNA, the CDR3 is TGTGCCAGCAGTTTAGCTATGGGCGATACGCAGTATTTT.

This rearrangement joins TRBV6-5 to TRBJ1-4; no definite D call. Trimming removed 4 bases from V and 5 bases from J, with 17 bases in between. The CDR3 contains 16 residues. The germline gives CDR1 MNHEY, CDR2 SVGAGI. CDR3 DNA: TGTGCCAGCAGTTTAGGTGCGGCAGATAGGAATGAAAAACTGTTTTTT. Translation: CASSLGAADRNEKLFF.

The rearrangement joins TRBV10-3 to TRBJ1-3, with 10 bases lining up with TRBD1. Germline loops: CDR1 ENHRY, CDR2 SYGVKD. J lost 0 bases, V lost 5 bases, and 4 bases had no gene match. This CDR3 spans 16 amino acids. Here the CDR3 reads CAISRQGASSGNTIYF. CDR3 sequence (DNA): TGTGCCATCAGTCGACAGGGGGCCTCCTCTGGAAACACCATATATTTT.

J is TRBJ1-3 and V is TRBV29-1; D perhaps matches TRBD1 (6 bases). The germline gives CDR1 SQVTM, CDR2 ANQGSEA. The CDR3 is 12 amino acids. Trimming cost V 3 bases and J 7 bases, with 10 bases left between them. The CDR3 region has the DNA TGCAGCGTTGAGGGGGGGCTCAACACCATATATTTT. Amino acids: CSVEGGLNTIYF.

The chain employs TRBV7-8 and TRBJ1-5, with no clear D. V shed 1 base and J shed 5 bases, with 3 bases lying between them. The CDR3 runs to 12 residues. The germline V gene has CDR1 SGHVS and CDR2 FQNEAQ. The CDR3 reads CASSLGDQPQHF. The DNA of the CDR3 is TGTGCCAGCAGCTTAGGCGATCAGCCCCAGCATTTT.

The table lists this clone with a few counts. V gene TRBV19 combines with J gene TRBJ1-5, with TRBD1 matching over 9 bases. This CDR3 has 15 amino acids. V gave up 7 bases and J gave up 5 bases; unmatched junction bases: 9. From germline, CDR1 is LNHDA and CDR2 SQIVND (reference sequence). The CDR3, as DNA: TGTGCCAGTACCTCGCATCGGACAGGGGATCAGCCCCAGCATTTT. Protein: CASTSHRTGDQPQHF.

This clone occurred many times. CDR3 DNA: TGTGCCACCAGTGACGGGACACGGAACACCATATATTTT. This encodes CATSDGTRNTIYF. V usage is TRBV24-1 and J usage is TRBJ1-3; D is possibly TRBD1 (6 bases). V was pared by 4 bases and J by 7 bases, with 10 bases between. CDR1 and CDR2 from the germline V gene are KGHDR and SFDVKD. There are 13 residues in the CDR3.

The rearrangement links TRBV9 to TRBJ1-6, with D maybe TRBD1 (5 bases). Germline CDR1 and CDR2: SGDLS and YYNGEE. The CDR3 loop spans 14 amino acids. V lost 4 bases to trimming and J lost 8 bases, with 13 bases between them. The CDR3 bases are TGTGCCAGCAGCAGCAGGGATGGGGATTCACCCCTCCACTTT. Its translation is CASSSRDGDSPLHF.

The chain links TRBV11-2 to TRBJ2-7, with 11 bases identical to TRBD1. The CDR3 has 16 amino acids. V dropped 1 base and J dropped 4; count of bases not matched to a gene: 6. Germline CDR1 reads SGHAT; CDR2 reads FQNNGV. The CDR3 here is CASSLAGTGGLYEQYF. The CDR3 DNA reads TGTGCCAGCAGCTTAGCCGGGACAGGGGGGTTGTACGAGCAGTACTTC.

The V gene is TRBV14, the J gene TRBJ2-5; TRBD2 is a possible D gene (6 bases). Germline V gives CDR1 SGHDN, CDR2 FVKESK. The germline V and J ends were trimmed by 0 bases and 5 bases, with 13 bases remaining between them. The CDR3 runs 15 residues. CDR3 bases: TGTGCCAGCAGCCAAGATTTTGTGGGGAGGGAGACCCAGTACTTC. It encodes CASSQDFVGRETQYF.

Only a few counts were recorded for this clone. The CDR3 DNA is TGTGCCACCCAGGACAGCTATAGCAATCAGCCCCAGCATTTT. Translation gives CATQDSYSNQPQHF. This chain connects TRBV24-1 to TRBJ1-5; possible D gene TRBD1, 6 bases. V dropped 9 bases and J dropped 0 bases, with 11 bases sitting between them. The V gene's germline CDR1 is KGHDR and CDR2 SFDVKD. The CDR3 totals 14 residues.